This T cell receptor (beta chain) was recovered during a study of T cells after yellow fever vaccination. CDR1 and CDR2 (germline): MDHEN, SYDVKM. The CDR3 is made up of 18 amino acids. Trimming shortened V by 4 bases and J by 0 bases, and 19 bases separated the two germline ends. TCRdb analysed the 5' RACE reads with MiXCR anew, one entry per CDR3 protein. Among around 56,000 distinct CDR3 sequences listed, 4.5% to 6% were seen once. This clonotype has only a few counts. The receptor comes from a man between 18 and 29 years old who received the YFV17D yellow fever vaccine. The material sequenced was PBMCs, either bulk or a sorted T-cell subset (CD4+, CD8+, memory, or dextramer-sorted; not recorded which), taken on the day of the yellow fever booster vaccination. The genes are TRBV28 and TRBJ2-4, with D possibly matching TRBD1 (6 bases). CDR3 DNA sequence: TGTGCCAGCAGTTACCCGGACAGTACGAAATTAGCCAAAAACATTCAGTACTTC. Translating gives CASSYPDSTKLAKNIQYF.